Included here is one TCR beta chain sequence, with context. The data originate from a study of T cell changes during pregnancy in multiple sclerosis. The germline V and J ends were trimmed by 2 bases and 2 bases, with 10 bases remaining between them. CDR1 and CDR2 (germline): MNHEY, SVGAGI. CDR3 size: 14 residues. The data were produced by immunoSEQ multiplex PCR, yet TCRdb's version contains in-frame clones alone and is incomplete. This sample yields tens of thousands of clones, of which about 92% are seen a single time; around 2.6% belongs to the top ten. The receptor's source is a female donor with multiple sclerosis, enrolled in a pregnancy study. The chain links TRBV6-5 to TRBJ2-7; possible D gene TRBD1, 6 bases. The specimen comprised peripheral blood, sampled before pregnancy. CDR3 coding DNA: TGTGCCAGCAGTTACGGGCAGGGGCCCTACGAGCAGTACTTC. This gives the protein CASSYGQGPYEQYF.